One sample yielded the 7 T cell receptor beta chains listed below, sequenced in a study of blood T cell repertoires in COVID-19. Sequencing was performed with immunoSEQ multiplex PCR; in TCRdb, only in-frame clones are kept and a portion is missing. The sample carries 200,000 to 250,000 clones, 80% recorded once. Sequencing input: peripheral blood. These receptors were taken from a woman aged 70-85 years with acute or convalescent COVID-19.

In this sample, this clone turned up a few times. The chain couples TRBV27 to TRBJ1-1; 8 bases are a match to TRBD1. The CDR3 totals 13 residues. Germline CDR1 and CDR2: MNHEY and SMNVEV (reference sequence). Germline trimming cut 4 bases from V and 4 bases from J; bases unmatched to any gene: 2. In DNA, the CDR3 is TGTGCCAGCAGTTCAGACAGGGGCACTGAAGCTTTCTTT. Translation: CASSSDRGTEAFF.

V gene TRBV18 combines with J gene TRBJ2-1; TRBD2 agrees at 8 bases. J was trimmed by 2 bases and V by 6 bases; bases with no gene match: 9. From germline, CDR1 is KGHSH and CDR2 LQKENI. This CDR3 has 16 amino acids. The CDR3 loop is CASSWAGGPTYNEQFF. The CDR3 nucleotides read TGTGCCAGCTCTTGGGCGGGGGGCCCTACCTACAATGAGCAGTTCTTC.

V and J are TRBV6-5 and TRBJ2-3; TRBD2 matches 12 bases. V was pared by 8 bases and J by 4 bases, with 7 bases of the junction left unmatched. This CDR3 has 15 residues. Germline CDR1 and CDR2: MNHEY and SVGAGI. The CDR3 region is CASARTSGVADTQYF. Written as DNA, the CDR3 is TGTGCCAGCGCCAGGACTAGCGGGGTGGCAGATACGCAGTATTTT.

This clone was detected once. The chain combines TRBV5-1 with TRBJ2-5, with 8 bases that match TRBD1. In germline, CDR1 is SGHRS, CDR2 YFSETQ. Germline trimming cut 6 bases from V and 1 base from J; bases unmatched to any gene: 8. The CDR3 is 15 residues long. The CDR3 loop is CASKWTGRTQETQYF. DNA for the CDR3: TGCGCCAGCAAGTGGACAGGGCGTACCCAAGAGACCCAGTACTTC.

This clone was detected only once. The V gene is TRBV9, the J gene TRBJ2-1; 13 nucleotides agree with TRBD2. Per the germline V gene, CDR1 is SGDLS and CDR2 is YYNGEE. There are 17 residues in the CDR3. V shed 0 bases and J 9 bases; nucleotides not matched to a gene: 9. CDR3 nucleotides: TGTGCCAGCAGCGTAGATAAAGGGACTAGCGGGGCGACTGAGCAGTTCTTC. Amino acids: CASSVDKGTSGATEQFF.

This clone showed up many times. The gene calls are TRBV24-1 and TRBJ2-1; D perhaps matches TRBD2 (5 bases). Germline values: CDR1 KGHDR, CDR2 SFDVKD. The length of the CDR3 is 16 residues. V lost 0 bases, J lost 4 bases, and 12 bases lay in between. The CDR3 DNA reads TGTGCCACCAGTGATTTGCGGGGTGATACATACAATGAGCAGTTCTTC. It is translated as CATSDLRGDTYNEQFF.

This clone has only a few counts. V and J are TRBV2 and TRBJ2-7; D is unresolved. The CDR3 runs 13 residues. V shed 4 bases and J shed 3 bases, with 10 bases lying between them. Germline loops: CDR1 SNHLY, CDR2 FYNNEI. The CDR3 here is CASSVQIFYEQYV. CDR3 bases: TGTGCCAGCAGTGTTCAGATTTTCTACGAGCAGTACGTC.